A single sample gave rise to the 21 T cell receptor beta chains below, sequenced in a study of radiotherapy plus CTLA-4 blockade in lung cancer (dated by TCRdb to the late 2010s). The library was produced with the immunoSEQ multiplex PCR assay. Imported from immuneACCESS, the table was reduced by TCRdb to in-frame sequences with V and J called. These copies leave out some clones; in studies compared against another copy, an unresolved V gene accounts for under half, and the cause of the remainder is not known. This sample comprises 100,000 or so clones, around 83% of them detected only once. About 23% of the sample lies in the top ten. Sample: peripheral blood, taken from a patient treated with radiotherapy plus ipilimumab. The receptor source for this set is a human donor with non-small cell lung cancer that progressed on radiotherapy plus ipilimumab.

This chain joins TRBV5-1 and TRBJ2-5; D may be TRBD2 (6 bases). The V end was cut by 1 base, the J end by 5 bases, with 21 bases between. Germline V gene lookup returns CDR1 SGHRS and CDR2 YFSETQ. The CDR3 is 17 amino acids. For the CDR3, the DNA is TGCGCCAGCAGCTTGTCGAGCGGGCCCTCCTACGGGGAGACCCAGTACTTC. Its translation: CASSLSSGPSYGETQYF.

The CDR3 nucleotides are TGTGCCAGCAGTTTAACGGGGGCCGACTACGAGCAGTACGTC. Translated, it gives CASSLTGADYEQYV. V and J are TRBV28 and TRBJ2-7; D tentatively reads TRBD1 or TRBD2 (6 bases each). CDR3 size: 14 residues. CDR1 is MDHEN, CDR2 SYDVKM, per germline. V lost 2 bases and J 3 bases, leaving 11 bases between the germline ends.

The CDR3 region has the DNA TGTGCCAGCAGCTTGGAAGGACTAGCGGGAGTCAATGAGCAGTTCTTC. Translated, it gives CASSLEGLAGVNEQFF. The V call is TRBV5-4, the J call TRBJ2-1; 13 bases fit TRBD2. The CDR3 sequence is 16 residues long. Germline CDR1 and CDR2: SGHNT and YYREEE (reference sequence). V gave up 0 bases and J gave up 6 bases; unmatched junction bases: 3.

The rearrangement uses TRBV19 and TRBJ1-2; D call uncertain. The germline gives CDR1 LNHDA, CDR2 SQIVND (reference sequence). V lost 5 bases to trimming and J lost 3 bases, with 7 bases between them. The CDR3 extends over 12 amino acids. CDR3 sequence reads: CASSVDYYGYTF. DNA for the CDR3: TGTGCCAGTAGTGTCGACTACTATGGCTACACCTTC.

The table lists this clone with a count of one. CDR3 DNA sequence: TGTGCCAGCAGCTTAACTAGCGCCTTCAATGAGCAGTTCTTC. Protein sequence: CASSLTSAFNEQFF. The rearrangement joins TRBV7-3 to TRBJ2-1; a weak D match, TRBD2 (5 bases). CDR3 length equals 14 residues. The V end was cut by 0 bases, the J end by 6 bases, with 9 bases between. Germline assignment: CDR1 SGHTA and CDR2 FQGTGA.

This clone was observed once. V and J are TRBV10-1 and TRBJ1-1, with 9 bases matching TRBD1. The CDR3 extends over 13 amino acids. The J segment lost 11 bases and the V segment lost 6 bases, leaving 10 bases of the junction unmatched. Germline V gene sequence: CDR1 WNHNN, CDR2 SYGVQD (reference sequence). DNA of the CDR3: TGCGCCAGCAGCGAGCCGGGACAGGGAGTGGCTTTCTTT. It yields the protein CASSEPGQGVAFF.

This chain joins TRBV5-1 and TRBJ2-1; no clear D gene. Germline loops: CDR1 SGHRS, CDR2 YFSETQ. The CDR3 runs to 12 residues. Trimming removed 0 bases at V and 7 bases at J, with 5 bases between. The CDR3 region is CASSLDGNEQFF. For the CDR3, the DNA is TGCGCCAGCAGCTTGGACGGGAATGAGCAGTTCTTC.

This chain joins TRBV10-3 and TRBJ2-5, with 7 bases fitting TRBD2. CDR3 length: 14 residues. Germline lookup yields CDR1 ENHRY and CDR2 SYGVKD. V shed 3 bases, J shed 5 bases, and the junction held 6 bases outside the gene matches. The CDR3 coding sequence is TGTGCCATCAGTGACGTCAGGGAGGGGGAGACCCAGTACTTC. This encodes CAISDVREGETQYF.

The chain combines TRBV4-2 with TRBJ2-3; D uncertain. The CDR3 totals 17 residues. The V end was cut by 0 bases, the J end by 0 bases, with 13 bases between. CDR1 and CDR2 (germline): LGHNA, YNFKEQ. For the CDR3, the DNA is TGTGCCAGCAGCCAAGATGAAAGAGGCCCTAGCACAGATACGCAGTATTTT. It translates to CASSQDERGPSTDTQYF.

This chain links TRBV29-1 with TRBJ1-3, with D tentatively TRBD1 (6 bases). Germline values: CDR1 SQVTM, CDR2 ANQGSEA. V lost 5 bases, J lost 1 base, and 9 bases lay in between. CDR3 length: 13 amino acids. CDR3 loop: CSVRDRSGNTIYF. As DNA, the CDR3 is TGCAGCGTTCGAGACAGGTCTGGAAACACCATATATTTT.

The chain joins TRBV5-6 to TRBJ1-5, with D hard to call. Germline V lookup: CDR1 SGHDT, CDR2 YYEEEE. V shed 0 bases and J shed 4 bases, with 11 bases lying between them. CDR3 length equals 15 residues. CDR3 coding DNA: TGTGCCAGCAGCTTGGCAGGCAGTTTTAATCAGCCCCAGCATTTT. It translates to CASSLAGSFNQPQHF. The whole variable domain, remainder taken from reference TRBV5-6 and TRBJ1-5, is DAGVTQSPTHLIKTRGQQVTLRCSPKSGHDTVSWYQQALGQGPQFIFQYYEEEERQRGNFPDRFSGHQFPNYSSELNVNALLLGDSALYLCASSLAGSFNQPQHFGDGTRLSIL.

The count of this clone is one. V usage is TRBV27 and J usage is TRBJ1-2, with 7 positions matching TRBD1. Germline lookup yields CDR1 MNHEY and CDR2 SMNVEV (reference sequence). CDR3 length equals 15 residues. The junction had 7 bases not matched to a gene; V was cut back by 2 bases and J by 4 bases. The CDR3: CASSLEHRGGYGYTF. For the CDR3, the DNA is TGTGCCAGCAGTTTAGAGCACAGGGGAGGCTATGGCTACACCTTC.

J is TRBJ2-2 and V is TRBV10-3; 9 nucleotides agree with TRBD1. Germline CDR1 is ENHRY and CDR2 is SYGVKD. After removal of 6 bases from V and 6 bases from J, the junction contained 11 bases not matched to a gene. CDR3 length: 16 residues. CDR3: CAIRGTGSGLPGELFF. The CDR3 region has the DNA TGTGCCATCAGGGGGACAGGGTCCGGTTTACCCGGGGAGCTGTTTTTT.

This chain connects TRBV19 to TRBJ1-2, with 8 bases identical to TRBD1. Germline assignment: CDR1 LNHDA and CDR2 SQIVND (reference sequence). The CDR3 length is 16 residues. The J segment lost 0 bases and the V segment lost 5 bases, leaving 8 bases of the junction unmatched. The CDR3 loop is CASSPRTGPSNYGYTF. In nucleotides, the CDR3 is TGTGCCAGTAGTCCGCGGACAGGGCCGTCTAACTATGGCTACACCTTC.

The chain employs TRBV5-1 and TRBJ2-3, with 8 bases matching TRBD1. The germline gives CDR1 SGHRS, CDR2 YFSETQ. With V trimmed by 3 bases and J by 5 bases, 2 bases remained unmatched. This CDR3 contains 13 residues. The CDR3 DNA is TGCGCCAGCAGCTCGACAGGGGAAGATACGCAGTATTTT. Translating it yields CASSSTGEDTQYF.

The V and J genes are TRBV6-5 and TRBJ2-7; 14 bases line up with TRBD2. V was pared by 6 bases and J by 5 bases, with 3 bases of the junction left unmatched. Germline CDR1 is MNHEY and CDR2 is SVGAGI. The CDR3 is made up of 14 amino acids. The CDR3 region is CASSRLAGGDEQYF. The CDR3 DNA reads as TGTGCCAGCAGCCGACTAGCGGGAGGGGACGAGCAGTACTTC.

This clone was found once. The rearrangement links TRBV27 to TRBJ2-7, with no clear D. Trimming took 5 bases from V and 0 from J, leaving 14 bases between them. In germline, CDR1 is MNHEY, CDR2 SMNVEV (reference sequence). This CDR3 region has 15 residues. The CDR3 here is CASSTLTRISYEQYF. The CDR3 DNA follows: TGTGCCAGCAGTACACTGACTCGAATCTCCTACGAGCAGTACTTC.

This clone is labeled medium-sized. The J gene is TRBJ2-7, the V gene TRBV19; D is unclear. The CDR3 covers 14 residues. Trimming pared 5 bases from V and 2 bases from J, leaving 13 bases between. CDR1 is LNHDA, CDR2 SQIVND, per germline (reference sequence). The CDR3 is CASSPIVGTYEQYF. CDR3 DNA: TGTGCCAGTAGTCCCATCGTGGGGACCTACGAGCAGTACTTC.

The rearrangement uses TRBV29-1 and TRBJ2-6; D perhaps matches TRBD1 (6 bases). Deletions cut 7 bases from V and 2 bases from J, with 15 bases between. This CDR3 is 15 amino acids long. Germline lookup yields CDR1 SQVTM and CDR2 ANQGSEA. The CDR3 region is CSAETGSAGANVLTF. In DNA form, the CDR3 reads TGCAGCGCCGAAACAGGGTCAGCTGGGGCCAACGTCCTGACTTTC.

This chain links TRBV28 with TRBJ1-2, with 8 positions matching TRBD1. The CDR3 is 14 amino acids. Germline V gene lookup returns CDR1 MDHEN and CDR2 SYDVKM. V dropped 4 bases and J dropped 4; count of bases not matched to a gene: 5. CDR3 sequence: CASSWAGGGYGYTF. As DNA, the CDR3 is TGTGCCAGCAGTTGGGCAGGGGGCGGCTATGGCTACACCTTC.

This chain uses TRBV5-1 with TRBJ1-2; D remains ambiguous. V lost 4 bases, J lost 0 bases, and 7 bases lay in between. This CDR3 region has 13 residues. Germline CDR1 and CDR2: SGHRS and YFSETQ. In nucleotides, the CDR3 is TGCGCCAGCAGCGGATACGCTAACTATGGCTACACCTTC. It translates to CASSGYANYGYTF.